This T cell receptor (beta chain) was retrieved from a study of early T cells in non-severe SARS-CoV-2 infection. The germline V gene has CDR1 SEHNR and CDR2 FQNEAQ (reference sequence). The CDR3 covers 11 residues. This clonotype occurred a few times. The junction departs from germline at one end; a sequencing error may be responsible. TCRdb analysed the 5' RACE reads with MiXCR anew, one entry per CDR3 protein. The repertoire consists of about 36,000 distinct CDR3 sequences, with about 9.3% occurring once and the leading ten covering approximately 12%. The sequenced material came from whole blood. V usage is TRBV7-9 and J usage is TRBJ2-5; D not certain. The origin of this receptor is an adult who was a healthcare worker with PCR-confirmed SARS-CoV-2 infection or an uninfected control (not recorded which). The CDR3 is CASILGETQYF. The CDR3 coding sequence is TGTGCCAGCATCTTAGGGGAGACCCAGTACTTC.